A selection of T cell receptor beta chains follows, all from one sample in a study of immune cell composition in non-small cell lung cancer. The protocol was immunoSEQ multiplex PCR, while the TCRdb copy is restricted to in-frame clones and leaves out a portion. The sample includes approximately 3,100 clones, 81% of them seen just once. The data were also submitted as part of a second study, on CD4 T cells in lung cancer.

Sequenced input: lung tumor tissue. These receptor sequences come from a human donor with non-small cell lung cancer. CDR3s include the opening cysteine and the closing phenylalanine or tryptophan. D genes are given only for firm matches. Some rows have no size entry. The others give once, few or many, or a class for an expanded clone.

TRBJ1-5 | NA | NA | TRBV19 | CASKGSVGTTSNQPQHF | TGTGCCAGTAAAGGGAGCGTGGGTACTACTAGCAATCAGCCCCAGCATTTT
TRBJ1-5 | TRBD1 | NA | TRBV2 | CASSRGGNSQPQHF | TGTGCCAGCAGTCGAGGGGGCAACTCTCAGCCCCAGCATTTT
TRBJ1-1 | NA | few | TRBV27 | CASRSGQIMNTEAFF | TGTGCCAGCAGGTCCGGACAGATCATGAACACTGAAGCTTTCTTT
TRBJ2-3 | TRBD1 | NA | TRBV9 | CASSVGVGWTGGDDTQYF | TGTGCCAGCAGCGTAGGGGTCGGTTGGACAGGGGGCGACGATACGCAGTATTTT
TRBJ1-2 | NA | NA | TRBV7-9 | CASSPLWDSNYGYTF | TGTGCCAGCAGCCCCCTTTGGGACTCCAACTATGGCTACACCTTC
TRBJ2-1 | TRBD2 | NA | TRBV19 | CASTRGGSVANEQFF | TGTGCCAGTACCCGGGGGGGGTCCGTGGCCAATGAGCAGTTCTTC
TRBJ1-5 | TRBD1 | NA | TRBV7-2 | CASSLGAGGASQPQHF | TGTGCCAGCAGCTTAGGGGCAGGGGGCGCGAGCCAGCCCCAGCATTTT
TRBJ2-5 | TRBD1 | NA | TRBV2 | CASSEEGTGAETQYF | TGTGCCAGCAGTGAGGAGGGGACAGGGGCAGAGACCCAGTACTTC
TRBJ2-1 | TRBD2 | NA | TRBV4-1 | CASSIRERGGGSKTYNEQFF | TGCGCCAGCAGCATCAGGGAGCGGGGGGGCGGTAGCAAAACCTACAATGAGCAGTTCTTC
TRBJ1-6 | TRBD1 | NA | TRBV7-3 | CASSIGTGSPLHF | TGTGCCAGCAGCATTGGGACAGGTTCACCCCTCCACTTT
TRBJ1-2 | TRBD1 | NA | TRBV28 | CASSLGQPPGGYTF | TGTGCCAGCAGCCTGGGACAGCCCCCGGGGGGCTACACCTTC
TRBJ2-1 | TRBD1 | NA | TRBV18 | CASSRGTGGNEQFF | TGTGCCAGCTCACGAGGGACAGGGGGCAATGAGCAGTTCTTC
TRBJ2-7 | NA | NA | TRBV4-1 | CASSQDPGRNHEQYF | TGCGCCAGCAGCCAAGACCCAGGGAGGAACCACGAGCAGTACTTC
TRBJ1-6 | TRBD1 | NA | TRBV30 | CACQQGDYNSPLHF | TGTGCCTGCCAACAGGGGGACTATAATTCACCCCTCCACTTT
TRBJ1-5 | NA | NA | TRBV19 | CRSVGRGGHNQPQHF | TGTCGTTCCGTGGGCAGGGGAGGGCACAATCAGCCCCAGCATTTT
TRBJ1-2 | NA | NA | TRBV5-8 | CASSSFDRLNYGYTF | TGTGCCAGCAGCTCGTTTGACAGGCTTAACTATGGCTACACCTTC
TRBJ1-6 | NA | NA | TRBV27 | CASRPDRSNSPLHF | TGTGCCAGCAGACCCGACAGGTCCAATTCACCCCTCCACTTT
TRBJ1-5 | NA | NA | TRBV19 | CASSILHQPQHF | TGTGCCAGTAGTATACTCCATCAGCCCCAGCATTTT
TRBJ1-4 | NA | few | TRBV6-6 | CASRTGSGRRNEKLFF | TGTGCCAGCAGGACCGGGAGCGGACGGCGTAATGAAAAACTGTTTTTT
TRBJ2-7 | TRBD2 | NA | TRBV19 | CASKGTSGSSYEQYF | TGTGCCAGTAAGGGGACTAGCGGGAGTTCCTACGAGCAGTACTTC
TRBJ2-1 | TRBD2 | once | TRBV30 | CAWSGGRLAGGKNEQFF | TGTGCCTGGAGTGGGGGACGACTAGCGGGAGGGAAAAATGAGCAGTTCTTC
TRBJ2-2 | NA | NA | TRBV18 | CASSNGPTANTGELFF | TGTGCCAGCTCCAACGGGCCGACAGCGAACACCGGGGAGCTGTTTTTT
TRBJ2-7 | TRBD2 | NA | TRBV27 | CASRETGTRSYEQYF | TGTGCCAGCAGGGAAACCGGGACTAGGTCCTACGAGCAGTACTTC
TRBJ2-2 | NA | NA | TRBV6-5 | CASSYGPGYGELFF | TGTGCCAGCAGTTACGGGCCAGGGTATGGGGAGCTGTTTTTT
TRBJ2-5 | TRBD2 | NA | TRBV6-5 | CASRKAGVETQYF | TGTGCCAGCAGGAAAGCGGGAGTTGAGACCCAGTACTTC
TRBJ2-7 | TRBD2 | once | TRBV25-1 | CASSESSGGREYF | TGTGCCAGCAGTGAATCTAGCGGGGGCCGTGAGTACTTC
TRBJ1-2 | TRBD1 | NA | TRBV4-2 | CASSQVLTGLGYTF | TGTGCCAGCAGCCAAGTTCTGACAGGGCTTGGCTACACCTTC
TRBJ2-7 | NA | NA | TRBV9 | CASSVGQGIYEQYF | TGTGCCAGCAGCGTAGGGCAGGGTATTTACGAGCAGTACTTC
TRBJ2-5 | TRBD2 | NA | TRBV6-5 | CASRQGLAGVETQYF | TGTGCCAGCAGACAGGGACTAGCGGGGGTCGAGACCCAGTACTTC
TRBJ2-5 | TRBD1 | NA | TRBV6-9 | CASSYPDRGTETQYF | TGTGCCAGCAGTTATCCGGACAGGGGGACAGAGACCCAGTACTTC
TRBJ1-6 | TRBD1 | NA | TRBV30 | CAWYTDRENYNSPLHF | TGTGCCTGGTATACGGACAGGGAGAACTATAATTCACCCCTCCACTTT
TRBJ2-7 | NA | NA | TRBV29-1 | CSVVGRVFYEQYF | TGCAGCGTTGTGGGCAGGGTATTTTACGAGCAGTACTTC
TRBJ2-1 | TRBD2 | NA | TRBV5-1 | CASSALAGGQEQFF | TGCGCCAGCAGCGCGCTAGCGGGAGGGCAAGAGCAGTTCTTC
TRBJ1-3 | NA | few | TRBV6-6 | CASNSPREGLAHTIYF | TGTGCCAGCAACTCCCCTCGGGAAGGGTTGGCCCACACCATATATTTT
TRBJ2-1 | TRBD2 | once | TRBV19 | CASSPGLAGFVSYNEQFF | TGTGCCAGTAGCCCGGGACTAGCGGGTTTTGTATCCTACAATGAGCAGTTCTTC
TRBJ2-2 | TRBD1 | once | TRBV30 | CAGGQGLNTGELFF | TGTGCCGGGGGACAGGGGCTGAACACCGGGGAGCTGTTTTTT
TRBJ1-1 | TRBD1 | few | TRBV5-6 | CASSLYGGGGTEAFF | TGTGCCAGCAGCTTGTATGGAGGGGGCGGCACTGAAGCTTTCTTT
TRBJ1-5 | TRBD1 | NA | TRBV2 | CASSEAATGGQPQHF | TGTGCCAGCAGTGAAGCGGCGACAGGGGGTCAGCCCCAGCATTTT
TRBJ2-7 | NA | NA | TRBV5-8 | CASSLKGGLTEQYF | TGTGCCAGCAGCTTGAAAGGGGGACTAACCGAGCAGTACTTC
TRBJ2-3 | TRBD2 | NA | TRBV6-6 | CASEAGVGQYF | TGTGCCAGCGAAGCGGGAGTAGGGCAGTATTTT
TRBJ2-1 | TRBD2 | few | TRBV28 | CASSPILAGETDEQFF | TGTGCCAGCAGCCCCATACTAGCGGGAGAAACTGATGAGCAGTTCTTC
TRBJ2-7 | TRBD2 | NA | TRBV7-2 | CASSFSGGSYEQYF | TGTGCCAGCAGCTTTTCCGGGGGGTCCTACGAGCAGTACTTC
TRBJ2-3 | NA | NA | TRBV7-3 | CASSSGIGLHTDTQYF | TGTGCCAGCAGCTCGGGTATAGGCCTTCACACAGATACGCAGTATTTT
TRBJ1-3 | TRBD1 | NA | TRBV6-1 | CASSQTGADTIYF | TGTGCCAGCAGTCAAACAGGGGCGGACACCATATATTTT
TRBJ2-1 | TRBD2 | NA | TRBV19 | CASSGASGSLYNEQFF | TGTGCCAGTAGTGGGGCTAGCGGGAGCCTCTACAATGAGCAGTTCTTC
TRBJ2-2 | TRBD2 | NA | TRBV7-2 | CASSLDGGAAGELFF | TGTGCCAGCAGCTTAGACGGGGGGGCCGCCGGGGAGCTGTTTTTT
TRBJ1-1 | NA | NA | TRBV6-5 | CASSRTQAGNTEAFF | TGTGCCAGCAGTCGAACTCAGGCTGGGAACACTGAAGCTTTCTTT
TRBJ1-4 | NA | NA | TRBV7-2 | CASSPRPAGATNEKLFF | TGTGCCAGCAGCCCGAGGCCCGCGGGGGCAACTAATGAAAAACTGTTTTTT
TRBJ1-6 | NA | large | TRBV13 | CASRWAGAYNSPLHF | TGTGCCAGCAGATGGGCAGGGGCTTACAATTCACCCCTCCACTTT